This T cell receptor beta chain was sequenced during a study of blood T cell repertoires in COVID-19. About this clone: Other DNA sequences in the sample encode the same CDR3.

Libraries were prepared by immunoSEQ multiplex PCR; TCRdb keeps only in-frame clonotypes and omits some of them. Of 80,000 to 100,000 clones in the sample, around nine tenths were seen once. The CDR3 consists of 15 residues. V was cut by 0 bases and J by 0 bases, with 7 bases left in between. CDR1 is SGHRS and CDR2 is YFSETQ in the germline V gene. The source is a man aged 50 or older with acute or convalescent COVID-19. The sequenced sample was peripheral blood. The chain combines TRBV5-1 with TRBJ1-5; D uncertain. The CDR3 protein is CASSLDGDSNQPQHF. DNA for the CDR3: TGCGCCAGCAGCTTGGATGGAGATAGCAATCAGCCCCAGCATTTT.